Below, 13 T cell receptor beta chains from the same sample are listed, as sequenced in a study of T-cell reconstitution after alpha-beta-depleted transplantation in children. The TCRbeta library incorporated unique molecular identifiers. Via MiXCR, TCRdb re-called the PCR reads, giving one row per CDR3 protein. The sample shows 150,000 to 250,000 distinct CDR3 sequences, 5.5% to 7% of them seen only once. The sample consisted of PBMCs, taken before TCRalphabeta/CD19-depleted stem cell transplant. These receptors were obtained from a girl less than two years old with combined immunodeficiency, due to receive a stem cell transplant.

This clonotype was observed at least ten times. J is TRBJ2-7 and V is TRBV12-3 or TRBV12-4; TRBD1 aligns across 7 bases. The trim removed 0 bases at V and 6 bases at J, leaving 2 bases unmatched. This CDR3 comprises 13 residues. This CDR3 is CASSLAHRGEQYF. DNA for the CDR3: TGTGCCAGCAGTTTAGCACACAGGGGCGAGCAGTACTTC.

This clonotype was counted between two and nine times. The chain combines TRBV25-1 with TRBJ1-2; the match to TRBD1 covers 8 bases. Germline CDR1 reads MGHDK; CDR2 reads SYGVNS. The CDR3 has 16 amino acids. The V gene end was trimmed by 3 bases and the J gene end by 2 bases; junction bases not matched to a gene: 8. The CDR3 is CASSDPAGQENYGYTF. The CDR3 DNA follows: TGTGCCAGCAGTGACCCCGCGGGACAGGAGAACTATGGCTACACCTTC.

V usage is TRBV20-1 and J usage is TRBJ1-1, with a weak D call TRBD1 (6 bases). Trimming pared 4 bases from V and 4 bases from J, leaving 16 bases between. This CDR3 spans 14 amino acids. CDR1 and CDR2 from the germline V gene are DFQATT and SNEGSKA (reference sequence). The CDR3 loop reads CSATYRGWGTEAFF. In DNA, the CDR3 is TGCAGTGCTACCTATAGGGGGTGGGGCACTGAAGCTTTCTTT.

This clonotype was counted many times. The chain employs TRBV5-1 and TRBJ2-2; TRBD1 matches 9 bases. Trimming removed 5 bases from V and 6 bases from J; junction bases left unmatched: 11. Per the germline V gene, CDR1 is SGHRS and CDR2 is YFSETQ. The length of the CDR3 is 16 residues. Here the CDR3 DNA reads TGCGCCAGCAGTCCTCACAGGGGGCATGGGGCCGGGGAGCTGTTTTTT. It specifies CASSPHRGHGAGELFF.

This clonotype was seen many times. The V gene is TRBV7-9, the J gene TRBJ2-3; D perhaps matches TRBD2 (6 bases). Per the germline V gene, CDR1 is SEHNR and CDR2 is FQNEAQ (reference sequence). The CDR3 runs to 17 residues. V dropped 4 bases and J dropped 2 bases, with 19 bases sitting between them. This CDR3 is CASSSLTRRIDTDTQYF. The CDR3 nucleotides are TGTGCCAGCAGCTCTTTGACTAGGAGGATAGACACAGATACGCAGTATTTT.

The rearrangement links TRBV20-1 to TRBJ2-5; TRBD1 matches 7 bases. Germline-derived CDR1 and CDR2 are DFQATT and SNEGSKA (reference sequence). V was pared by 5 bases and J by 4 bases, with 13 bases of the junction left unmatched. The CDR3 is 15 residues long. The CDR3 is CSAFLDRVVGETQYF. CDR3 coding DNA: TGCAGTGCTTTCCTCGACAGGGTGGTAGGAGAGACCCAGTACTTC.

This clonotype showed up just a few times. The chain combines TRBV20-1 with TRBJ1-5; D perhaps matches TRBD1 (5 bases). This CDR3 has 14 residues. The V and J ends lost 0 bases and 6 bases respectively, with 12 bases between them. The germline V gene encodes CDR1 DFQATT and CDR2 SNEGSKA (reference sequence). CDR3 sequence: CSAREVGVGQPQHF. Here the CDR3 DNA reads TGCAGTGCTAGAGAGGTGGGGGTGGGTCAGCCCCAGCATTTT.

The chain recombines TRBV10-3 with TRBJ2-5; unclear D gene. Trimming left V 1 base short and J 2 bases short, with 5 bases between. The V gene's germline CDR1 is ENHRY and CDR2 SYGVKD. The CDR3 has 13 amino acids. The CDR3 DNA follows: TGTGCCATCAGTGAGTGGGATCAAGAGACCCAGTACTTC. It is translated as CAISEWDQETQYF.

In this sample, this clonotype turned up many times. The genes are TRBV7-2 and TRBJ2-3, with a tentative D call TRBD2 (6 bases). Per the germline V gene, CDR1 is SGHTA and CDR2 is FQGNSA. The CDR3 consists of 14 residues. Trimming shortened V by 4 bases and J by 0 bases, and 8 bases separated the two germline ends. CDR3 bases: TGTGCCAGCAGCTGGGGGGTGAGCACAGATACGCAGTATTTT. Translating gives CASSWGVSTDTQYF.

This clonotype was detected a few times. The CDR3 coding sequence is TGCAGCGTGCTGGAAGAGACCCAGTACTTC. It encodes CSVLEETQYF. The chain uses TRBV20-1 and TRBJ2-5; D is uncertain. The CDR3 spans 10 residues. CDR1 and CDR2 (germline): DFQATT, SNEGSKA (reference sequence).

This clonotype was found many times. V is TRBV20-1 and J is TRBJ2-1; the D gene is possibly TRBD2 (6 bases). CDR3 length: 15 residues. The V gene lost 3 bases and the J gene lost 5 bases, with 17 bases spanning the gap. The V gene's germline CDR1 is DFQATT and CDR2 SNEGSKA (reference sequence). The CDR3 region has the DNA TGCAGTGCTAGGTCTTTGGGGGGACGGGACAATGAGCAGTTCTTC. Translating it yields CSARSLGGRDNEQFF.

In its sample, this clonotype was seen many times. The chain combines TRBV27 with TRBJ2-1, with TRBD2 as a possible D gene (6 bases). V shed 8 bases and J shed 3 bases, with 17 bases lying between them. The CDR3 has 15 amino acids. In germline, CDR1 is MNHEY, CDR2 SMNVEV (reference sequence). The CDR3: CASGGGTWLYNEQFF. The CDR3 DNA is TGTGCCAGCGGAGGCGGGACTTGGCTCTACAATGAGCAGTTCTTC.

This clonotype occurred many times. The CDR3 DNA reads as TGCGCCAGCAGCCAGGGACAGAACACCGGGGAGCTGTTTTTT. Its protein product is CASSQGQNTGELFF. This chain uses TRBV4-1 with TRBJ2-2; maybe TRBD1 (6 bases). Per the germline V gene, CDR1 is MGHRA and CDR2 is YSYEKL. Trimming shortened V by 3 bases and J by 1 base, and 6 bases separated the two germline ends. The CDR3 is 14 residues long.